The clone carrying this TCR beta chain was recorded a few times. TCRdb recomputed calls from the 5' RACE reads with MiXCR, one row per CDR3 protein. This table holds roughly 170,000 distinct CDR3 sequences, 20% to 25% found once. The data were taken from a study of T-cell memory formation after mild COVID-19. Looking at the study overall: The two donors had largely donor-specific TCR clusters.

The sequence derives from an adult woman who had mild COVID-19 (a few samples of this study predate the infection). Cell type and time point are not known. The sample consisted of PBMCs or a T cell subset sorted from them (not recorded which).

The CDR3 DNA reads as TGTGCCAGCAGCCCAAGCGGAGGGCACGAGCAGTACTTC. Encoded protein: CASSPSGGHEQYF. The chain carries TRBV7-6 and TRBJ2-7; maybe TRBD2 (6 bases). This CDR3 is built from 13 residues. V dropped 5 bases and J dropped 5 bases, with 13 bases sitting between them. CDR1 is SGHVS and CDR2 is FNYEAQ in the germline V gene.